These 12 T cell receptor beta chains were sequenced from one sample in a study of T cells in Graves' hyperthyroidism and ophthalmopathy. Amplified TCR beta CDR3 regions came from RNA transcripts. HTBI primers were the set used in a first-round RT-PCR of the TCR CDR3. TCRdb called the multiplex PCR reads again in MiXCR, with one record for every CDR3 protein. The sample shows roughly 420,000 distinct CDR3 sequences, roughly 14% of them seen only once. Sequenced material: blood. The receptor source for this set is a woman between 18 and 29 years old with Graves' hyperthyroidism.

The chain employs TRBV3-1 and TRBJ2-1; 11 bases are a match to TRBD2. The ends lost 8 bases at V and 5 bases at J; junction bases unmatched: 11. The CDR3 totals 16 residues. Germline lookup yields CDR1 LGHDT and CDR2 YNNKEL (reference sequence). The CDR3 coding sequence is TGTGCCAGCGGGCTAGCGGGAGGACACACGCACAATGAGCAGTTCTTC. Amino acid sequence: CASGLAGGHTHNEQFF.

This clonotype was seen at least ten times. This rearrangement joins TRBV2 to TRBJ2-3; a possible D gene is TRBD2 (5 bases). CDR1 is SNHLY and CDR2 is FYNNEI in the germline V gene. The V and J ends lost 4 bases and 1 base respectively, with 18 bases between them. This CDR3 is built from 17 residues. CDR3 loop: CASSVSDLAPRTDTQYF. CDR3 sequence (DNA): TGTGCCAGCAGTGTTTCTGATCTAGCTCCCCGCACAGATACGCAGTATTTT.

This clonotype was found many times. The rearrangement links TRBV11-3 to TRBJ2-2; D not resolved. The CDR3 consists of 14 residues. From germline, CDR1 is SGHNT and CDR2 YENEEA. V was shortened by 1 base and J by 5 bases, with 8 bases between the two germline ends. The CDR3 nucleotides are TGTGCCAGCAGCTTAGTCTCAATGACCGGGGAGCTGTTTTTT. Translation gives CASSLVSMTGELFF.

This clonotype was recorded many times. The chain links TRBV11-2 to TRBJ2-1; D possibly corresponds to TRBD2 (5 bases). Per the germline V gene, CDR1 is SGHAT and CDR2 is FQNNGV. The CDR3 totals 15 residues. V was trimmed by 7 bases and J by 2 bases, leaving 15 bases between them. CDR3 in DNA: TGTGCCAGCATCCTTAGCGTCAGAGCCTACAATGAGCAGTTCTTC. The encoded protein is CASILSVRAYNEQFF.

This clonotype turned up a few times. This chain uses TRBV20-1 with TRBJ1-2, with D possibly matching TRBD1 (5 bases). This CDR3 region has 15 residues. Germline CDR1 is DFQATT and CDR2 is SNEGSKA (reference sequence). Between the trimmed V and J ends, which lost 0 bases and 0 bases, there was a span of 11 bases. The DNA for the CDR3 is TGCAGTGCTAGAGAGGGCAGGGAGACTAACTATGGCTACACCTTC. This sequence encodes CSAREGRETNYGYTF.

The gene calls are TRBV10-2 and TRBJ1-2, with D hard to call. V was trimmed by 6 bases and J by 0 bases, leaving 8 bases between them. The CDR3 has 13 amino acids. CDR1 is WSHSY, CDR2 SAAADI, per germline. The CDR3 loop is CASRRQTNYGYTF. The CDR3 bases are TGCGCCAGCAGAAGGCAGACTAACTATGGCTACACCTTC.

The sample holds many counts of this clonotype. The chain employs TRBV7-2 and TRBJ1-1, with D unclear. The V end lost 4 bases, the J end lost 1 base, and 19 bases lay between the germline ends. The CDR3 spans 17 residues. In germline, CDR1 is SGHTA, CDR2 FQGNSA. CDR3 DNA sequence: TGTGCCAGCAGCTGGCACAGCCGTCTTAGGCCGAACACTGAAGCTTTCTTT. This encodes CASSWHSRLRPNTEAFF.

Concerning this clonotype itself: A much larger clone lies a single base off, so this may be a read error. This sequence joins TRBV6-1 and TRBJ2-7; 10 bases are shared with TRBD2. Germline V gene data show CDR1 as MNHNS and CDR2 as SASEGT. The CDR3 totals 18 residues. The V segment lost 1 base and the J segment 3 bases; nucleotides outside the gene matches: 12. The CDR3 coding sequence is TGTGCCAGCAGTGAAGTGAACCCTAGCGGGAGTTCGGTCTACGAGCAGTACTTC. It codes for CASSEVNPSGSSVYEQYF.

In this sample, this clonotype turned up many times. The V and J genes are TRBV11-2 and TRBJ2-1; maybe TRBD2 (5 bases). The CDR3 covers 15 residues. Germline CDR1 and CDR2: SGHAT and FQNNGV. Deletions cut 4 bases from V and 8 bases from J, with 18 bases between. The CDR3 DNA reads TGTGCCAGCAGCTCGGACTCCGGTCCCCGCCATGAGCAGTTCTTC. This translates into CASSSDSGPRHEQFF. Supplemented by reference TRBV11-2 and TRBJ2-1, the full variable domain reads EAGVAQSPRYKIIEKRQSVAFWCNPISGHATLYWYQQILGQGPKLLIQFQNNGVVDDSQLPKDRFSAERLKGVDSTLKIQPAKLEDSAVYLCASSSDSGPRHEQFFGPGTRLTVL.

This clonotype was seen many times. The chain links TRBV18 to TRBJ2-1; a weak D match, TRBD1 (6 bases). The germline gives CDR1 KGHSH, CDR2 LQKENI. The ends were cut back, 3 bases at V and 0 bases at J, with 9 bases in the middle. The CDR3 covers 15 residues. The CDR3 sequence: CASSPGQSSYNEQFF. The DNA for the CDR3 is TGTGCCAGCTCACCTGGACAGAGCTCCTACAATGAGCAGTTCTTC.

A few counts support this clonotype. This chain joins TRBV28 and TRBJ1-1, with 10 bases fitting TRBD1. CDR1 and CDR2 from the germline V gene are MDHEN and SYDVKM. V lost 6 bases to trimming and J lost 11 bases; unmatched junction nucleotides: 6. The CDR3 runs 12 residues. This CDR3 reads CASRFGTGVAFF. DNA for the CDR3: TGTGCCAGCAGGTTTGGGACAGGGGTTGCTTTCTTT.

The rearrangement uses TRBV4-2 and TRBJ2-3; TRBD2 matches 10 bases. This CDR3 is 15 amino acids long. V lost 0 bases to trimming and J lost 4 bases; unmatched junction nucleotides: 1. Germline values: CDR1 LGHNA, CDR2 YNFKEQ. The CDR3 protein is CASSQDSGGPDTQYF. CDR3 DNA: TGTGCCAGCAGCCAAGATAGCGGGGGGCCAGATACGCAGTATTTT.